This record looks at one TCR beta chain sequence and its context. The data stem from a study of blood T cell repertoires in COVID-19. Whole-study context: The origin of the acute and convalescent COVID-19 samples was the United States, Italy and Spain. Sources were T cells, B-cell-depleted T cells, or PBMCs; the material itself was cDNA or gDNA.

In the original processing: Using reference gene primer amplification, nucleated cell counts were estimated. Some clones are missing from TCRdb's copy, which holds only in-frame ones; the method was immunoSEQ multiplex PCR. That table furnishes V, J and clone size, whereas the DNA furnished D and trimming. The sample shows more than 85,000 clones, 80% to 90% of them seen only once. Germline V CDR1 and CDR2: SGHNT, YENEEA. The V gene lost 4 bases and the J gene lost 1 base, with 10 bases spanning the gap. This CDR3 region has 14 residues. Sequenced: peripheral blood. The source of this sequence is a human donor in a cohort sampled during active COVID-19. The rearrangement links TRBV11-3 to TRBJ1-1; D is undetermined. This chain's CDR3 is CASSYSVKNTEAFF. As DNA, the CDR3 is TGTGCCAGCAGCTATAGTGTGAAGAACACTGAAGCTTTCTTT.